This note documents a single T cell receptor (beta chain) sequence. The data are from a study of response to subunit inactivated influenza vaccine. TCRdb called the RT-PCR reads again in MiXCR, with one record for every CDR3 protein. The sample has hundreds of thousands of distinct CDR3 sequences; under 20% are singletons. Trimming left V 5 bases short and J 4 bases short, with 11 bases between. CDR3 length equals 14 residues. The V gene's germline CDR1 is SEHNR and CDR2 FQNEAQ (reference sequence). This specimen consisted of PBMCs from blood, obtained 4 to 6 days after vaccination. This sequence originates from a man between 45 and 60 years old who received an inactivated influenza vaccine. This sequence joins TRBV7-9 and TRBJ2-2; D is possibly TRBD1 (6 bases). CDR3 amino acids: CASSKQQGTGELFF. In DNA, the CDR3 is TGTGCCAGCAGCAAACAACAGGGCACCGGGGAGCTGTTTTTT.